These 12 T cell receptor beta chains share one sample of origin, sequenced in a study of blood T cells in healthy people across ages (dated by TCRdb to 2014 to 2015). Library preparation was by 5' RACE. The listed sequencing device is Illumina HiSeq 2500. A second PCR of about 6 to 11 cycles was performed with a sample-barcoded 5' primer and a J-beta primer mix. In TCRdb, the public reads were trimmed at Q25 with fastp and aligned with MiXCR, with productive beta chains retained. Duplicate CDR3 protein sequences are folded into a single record with the most common DNA and genes. Across this sample there are 450,000 to 600,000 distinct CDR3 sequences, with around a quarter seen only once. The ten biggest clones cover approximately 3.5% of the sample. These data were likewise used in another study, on T cells of mothers and their children.

The sample taken for sequencing was blood. The receptors originated from a boy aged 2 to 9 in good health.

The chain joins TRBV5-1 to TRBJ2-6; no reliable D call. Germline values: CDR1 SGHRS, CDR2 YFSETQ. The CDR3 spans 13 residues. V shed 6 bases and J shed 2 bases, with 6 bases lying between them. The CDR3: CASTITGANVLTF. The CDR3, as DNA: TGCGCCAGCACGATAACTGGGGCCAACGTCCTGACTTTC. Using reference TRBV5-1 and TRBJ2-6 for the parts outside the CDR3, the full variable domain is KAGVTQTPRYLIKTRGQQVTLSCSPISGHRSVSWYQQTPGQGLQFLFEYFSETQRNKGNFPGRFSGRQFSNSRSEMNVSTLELGDSALYLCASTITGANVLTFGAGSRLTVL.

The chain carries TRBV6-1 and TRBJ2-5; perhaps D is TRBD1 or TRBD2 (5 bases each). CDR1 MNHNS and CDR2 SASEGT come from the germline V gene. Between the trimmed V and J ends, which lost 1 base and 5 bases, there was a span of 8 bases. This CDR3 has 13 residues. The DNA for the CDR3 is TGTGCCAGCAGTGAAGTTTGGGACGAGACCCAGTACTTC. This encodes CASSEVWDETQYF.

This clonotype was recorded a few times. The genes are TRBV4-1 and TRBJ1-1; tentatively, D is TRBD1 (6 bases). V lost 0 bases, J lost 1 base, and 9 bases lay in between. CDR1 is MGHRA and CDR2 is YSYEKL in the germline V gene. This CDR3 region has 15 residues. In DNA form, the CDR3 reads TGCGCCAGCAGCCAAGATGGACAGTCGAACACTGAAGCTTTCTTT. Amino acids: CASSQDGQSNTEAFF.

This clonotype was seen more than once but under ten times. V and J are TRBV5-1 and TRBJ2-5; tentative D call: TRBD1 (6 bases). Germline V gene lookup returns CDR1 SGHRS and CDR2 YFSETQ. The CDR3 runs 13 residues. Deletions cut 2 bases from V and 4 bases from J, with 9 bases between. CDR3 protein: CASSLRTVETQYF. DNA of the CDR3: TGCGCCAGCAGCTTACGGACAGTAGAGACCCAGTACTTC.

The chain is built from TRBV11-2 and TRBJ2-3; tentative D call: TRBD2 (6 bases). The CDR3 sequence is 14 residues long. Trimming removed 5 bases from V and 7 bases from J, with 16 bases in between. Germline V gives CDR1 SGHAT, CDR2 FQNNGV. The CDR3 loop reads CASSPTAGGHTQYF. Written as DNA, the CDR3 is TGTGCCAGCAGCCCCACTGCCGGGGGTCATACGCAGTATTTT.

This clonotype was observed a handful of times. J is TRBJ2-4 and V is TRBV24-1; no definite D call. From germline, CDR1 is KGHDR and CDR2 SFDVKD. This CDR3 has 12 residues. V was trimmed by 2 bases and J by 5 bases, leaving 3 bases between them. CDR3 residues: CATSDSENIQYF. CDR3 nucleotides: TGTGCCACCAGTGATTCGGAAAACATTCAGTACTTC.

The CDR3 region has the DNA TGTGCCATCAGTGAAAGGCAGGGGGCTCCCACTGAAGCTTTCTTT. Translating it yields CAISERQGAPTEAFF. The chain uses TRBV10-3 and TRBJ1-1, with 8 bases lining up with TRBD1. Germline CDR1 and CDR2: ENHRY and SYGVKD. The CDR3 is 15 amino acids. With 3 bases clipped from V and 4 bases from J, the junction kept 7 bases outside the gene matches.

This clonotype was found a few times. The chain combines TRBV7-6 with TRBJ2-2; perhaps D is TRBD1 or TRBD2 (5 bases each). This CDR3 comprises 17 residues. Trimming took off 5 bases at V and 4 bases at J, with 20 bases between the two ends. The germline CDR1 and CDR2 sequences are SGHVS and FNYEAQ. The CDR3 is CASSQTPARGPTGELFF. The DNA of the CDR3 is TGTGCCAGCAGCCAAACCCCTGCTAGGGGACCCACCGGGGAGCTGTTTTTT.

The chain couples TRBV28 to TRBJ1-2; the D is unclear. Germline assignment: CDR1 MDHEN and CDR2 SYDVKM. The ends were cut back, 4 bases at V and 4 bases at J, with 4 bases in the middle. The CDR3 consists of 11 residues. The CDR3 protein is CASSSAYGYTF. In nucleotides, the CDR3 is TGTGCCAGCAGTTCAGCCTATGGCTACACCTTC.

The rearrangement links TRBV20-1 to TRBJ2-1; TRBD2 agrees at 10 bases. This CDR3 region has 17 residues. CDR1 DFQATT and CDR2 SNEGSKA come from the germline V gene (reference sequence). The V gene end was trimmed by 4 bases and the J gene end by 5 bases; junction bases not matched to a gene: 14. Here the CDR3 DNA reads TGCAGTGCTACTAGCGGGGGTCATTTGTCGGCTGACAATGAGCAGTTCTTC. It translates to CSATSGGHLSADNEQFF.

The chain has TRBV3-1 and TRBJ2-5, with D perhaps matching TRBD2 (6 bases). V was cut by 4 bases and J by 2 bases, with 23 bases left in between. This CDR3 contains 18 residues. The germline V gene has CDR1 LGHDT and CDR2 YNNKEL (reference sequence). The CDR3 loop is CASSLGTTGLRRQETQYF. The CDR3 DNA sequence: TGTGCCAGCAGCCTCGGAACGACGGGACTCCGAAGGCAAGAGACCCAGTACTTC.

The CDR3 sequence: CASSRWDSLQETQYF. The CDR3 coding sequence is TGTGCCAGCAGTCGGTGGGACAGCTTACAAGAGACCCAGTACTTC. V gene TRBV6-5 combines with J gene TRBJ2-5; 7 positions match TRBD1. CDR3 length: 15 residues. Germline V gene lookup returns CDR1 MNHEY and CDR2 SVGAGI. Germline trimming cut 5 bases from V and 2 bases from J; bases unmatched to any gene: 8.